The clone carrying this T cell receptor beta chain was detected once. What it binds is not known. This sample is drawn from a study of CD8+CD57+ T cells in acquired aplastic anemia. Study summary: Average DNA yield from sorted CD4+ and CD8+ cells was approximately 3.2 ug. Whole-study findings and limits: Researchers reported that CD8+ Simpson's diversity was not significantly different in patients versus controls. Found in both controls and patients were around 30 CD8+ CDR3 sequences.

Template material for TCR beta VDJ and CDR3 profiling consisted of genomic DNA. TCRdb re-derived calls from the reads in MiXCR, one entry per CDR3 protein. Of 180,000 or so distinct CDR3 sequences detected, roughly 50% appear once; the ten largest clones hold under 2%. CDR1 and CDR2 from the germline V gene are MNHEY and SVGEGT. The CDR3 loop spans 14 amino acids. V was trimmed by 7 bases and J by 0 bases, leaving 13 bases between them. Patients sequenced had flow cytometry evidence of CD8+CD57+ cell expansion. Therapy had not been given to patients before blood sampling. The J gene is TRBJ2-7, the V gene TRBV6-2 or TRBV6-3; a weak D match, TRBD1 (5 bases). The sequenced sample consisted of sorted CD4+, CD8+, or CD8+CD57+ T cells (not recorded which) from PBMCs. This sequence originates from a human donor with aplastic anemia. The CDR3 coding sequence is TGTGCCAGCACCCACCTGGACACCTCCTACGAGCAGTACTTC. Protein: CASTHLDTSYEQYF.